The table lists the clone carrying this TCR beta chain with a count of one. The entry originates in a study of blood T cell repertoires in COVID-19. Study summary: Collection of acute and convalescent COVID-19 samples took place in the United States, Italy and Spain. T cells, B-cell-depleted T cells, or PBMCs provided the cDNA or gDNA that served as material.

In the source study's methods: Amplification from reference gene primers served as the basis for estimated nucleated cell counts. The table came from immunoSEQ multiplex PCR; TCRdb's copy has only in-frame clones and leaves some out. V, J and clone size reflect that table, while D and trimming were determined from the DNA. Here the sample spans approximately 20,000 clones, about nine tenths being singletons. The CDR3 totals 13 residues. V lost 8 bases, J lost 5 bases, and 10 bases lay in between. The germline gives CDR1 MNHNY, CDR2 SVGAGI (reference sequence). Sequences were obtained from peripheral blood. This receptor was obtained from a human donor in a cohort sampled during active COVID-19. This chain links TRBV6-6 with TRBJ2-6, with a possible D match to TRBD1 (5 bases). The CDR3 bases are TGTGCCAGCGGGGCTCGAAGGGCCAACGTCCTGACTTTC. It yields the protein CASGARRANVLTF.